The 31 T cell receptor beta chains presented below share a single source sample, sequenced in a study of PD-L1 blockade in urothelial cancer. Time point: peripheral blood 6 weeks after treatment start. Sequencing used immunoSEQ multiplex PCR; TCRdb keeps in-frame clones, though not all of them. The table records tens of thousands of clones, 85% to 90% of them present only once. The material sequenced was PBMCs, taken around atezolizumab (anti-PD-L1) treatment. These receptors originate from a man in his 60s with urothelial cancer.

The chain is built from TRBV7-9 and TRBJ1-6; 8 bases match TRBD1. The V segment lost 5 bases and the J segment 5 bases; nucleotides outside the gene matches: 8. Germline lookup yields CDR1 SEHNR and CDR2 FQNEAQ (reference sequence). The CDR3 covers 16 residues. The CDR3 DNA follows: TGTGCCAGCAGCCCGGGGGACAGGAGTAATAATTCACCCCTCCACTTT. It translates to CASSPGDRSNNSPLHF.

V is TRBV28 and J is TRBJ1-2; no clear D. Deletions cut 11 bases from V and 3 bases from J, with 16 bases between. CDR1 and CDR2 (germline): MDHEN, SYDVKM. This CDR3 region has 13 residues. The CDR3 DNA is TGTGCCTCCTCGACACCGATGCACTATGGCTACACCTTC. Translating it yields CASSTPMHYGYTF.

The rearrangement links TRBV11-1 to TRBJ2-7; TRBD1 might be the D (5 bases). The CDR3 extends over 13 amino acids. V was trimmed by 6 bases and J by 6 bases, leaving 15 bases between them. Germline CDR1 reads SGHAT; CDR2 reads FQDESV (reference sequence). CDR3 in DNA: TGTGCCAGCAGAACCAGCAGGGCCCCCGAGCAGTACTTC. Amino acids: CASRTSRAPEQYF.

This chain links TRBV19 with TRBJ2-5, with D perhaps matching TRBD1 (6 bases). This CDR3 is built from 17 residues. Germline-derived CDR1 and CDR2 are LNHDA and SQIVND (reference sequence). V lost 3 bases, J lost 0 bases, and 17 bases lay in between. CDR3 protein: CASSISTGQKYQETQYF. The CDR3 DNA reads TGTGCCAGTAGTATTTCGACAGGACAAAAGTACCAAGAGACCCAGTACTTC.

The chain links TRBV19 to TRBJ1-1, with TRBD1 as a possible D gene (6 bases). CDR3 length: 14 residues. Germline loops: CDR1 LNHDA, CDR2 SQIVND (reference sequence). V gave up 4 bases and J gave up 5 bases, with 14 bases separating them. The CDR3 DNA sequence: TGTGCCAGTAGTACCTTAGGGGGAAGAACTGAAGCTTTCTTT. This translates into CASSTLGGRTEAFF.

The CDR3 loop reads CASSQGLAASVDTQYF. The CDR3 bases are TGTGCCAGCAGCCAAGGACTAGCGGCGTCCGTTGATACGCAGTATTTT. V usage is TRBV7-3 and J usage is TRBJ2-3, with 10 bases matching TRBD2. CDR3 length: 16 residues. Germline assignment: CDR1 SGHTA and CDR2 FQGTGA. The J segment lost 6 bases and the V segment lost 5 bases, leaving 11 bases of the junction unmatched.

CDR3 sequence: CASSYRRQGGAYEQYF. DNA of the CDR3: TGTGCCAGTAGTTATAGACGCCAGGGCGGGGCCTACGAGCAGTACTTC. The V call is TRBV19, the J call TRBJ2-7; weak D call: TRBD2 (6 bases). This CDR3 has 16 amino acids. The V end lost 5 bases, the J end lost 2 bases, and 19 bases lay between the germline ends. Germline assignment: CDR1 LNHDA and CDR2 SQIVND (reference sequence). Filled out from reference TRBV19 and TRBJ2-7, the complete variable domain reads DGGITQSPKYLFRKEGQNVTLSCEQNLNHDAMYWYRQDPGQGLRLIYYSQIVNDFQKGDIAEGYSVSREKKESFPLTVTSAQKNPTAFYLCASSYRRQGGAYEQYFGPGTRLTVT.

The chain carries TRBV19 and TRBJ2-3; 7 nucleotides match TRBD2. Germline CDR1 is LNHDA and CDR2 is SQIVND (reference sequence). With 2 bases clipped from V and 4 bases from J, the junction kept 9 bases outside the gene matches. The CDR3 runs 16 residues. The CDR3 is CASSISPGGKADTQYF. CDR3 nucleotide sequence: TGTGCCAGTAGTATAAGTCCGGGAGGTAAGGCAGATACGCAGTATTTT.

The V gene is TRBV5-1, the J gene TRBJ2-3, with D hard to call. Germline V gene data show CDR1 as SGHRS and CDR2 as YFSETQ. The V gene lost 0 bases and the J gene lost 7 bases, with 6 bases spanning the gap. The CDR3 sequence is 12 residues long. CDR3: CASSLVANTQYF. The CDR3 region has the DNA TGCGCCAGCAGCTTGGTAGCAAATACGCAGTATTTT.

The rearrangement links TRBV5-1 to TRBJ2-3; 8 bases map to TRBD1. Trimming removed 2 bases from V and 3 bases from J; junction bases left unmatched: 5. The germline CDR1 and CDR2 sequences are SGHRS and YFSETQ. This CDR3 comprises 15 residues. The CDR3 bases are TGCGCCAGCAGCTTATGGGGACAGGTGACAGATACGCAGTATTTT. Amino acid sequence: CASSLWGQVTDTQYF.

The CDR3 coding sequence is TGTGCCAGCAGCACCGGACTGGCGGGGCACTATGGCTACACCTTC. This encodes CASSTGLAGHYGYTF. V and J are TRBV5-6 and TRBJ1-2; a possible D gene is TRBD1 (5 bases). V was shortened by 4 bases and J by 3 bases, with 16 bases between the two germline ends. Germline V gene data show CDR1 as SGHDT and CDR2 as YYEEEE. This CDR3 contains 15 residues.

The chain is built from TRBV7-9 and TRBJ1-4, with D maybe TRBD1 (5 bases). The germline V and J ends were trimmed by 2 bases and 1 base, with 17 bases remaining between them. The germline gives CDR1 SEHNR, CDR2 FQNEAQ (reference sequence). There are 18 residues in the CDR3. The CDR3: CASSLLGGAQRTNEKLFF. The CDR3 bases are TGTGCCAGCAGCTTATTAGGTGGGGCGCAAAGAACTAATGAAAAACTGTTTTTT.

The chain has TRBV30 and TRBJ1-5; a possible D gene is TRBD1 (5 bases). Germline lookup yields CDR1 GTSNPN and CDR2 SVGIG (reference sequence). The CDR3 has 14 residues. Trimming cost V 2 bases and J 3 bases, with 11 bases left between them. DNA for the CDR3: TGTGCCTGGAGTTCAGGCAGGGACAATCAGCCCCAGCATTTT. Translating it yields CAWSSGRDNQPQHF.

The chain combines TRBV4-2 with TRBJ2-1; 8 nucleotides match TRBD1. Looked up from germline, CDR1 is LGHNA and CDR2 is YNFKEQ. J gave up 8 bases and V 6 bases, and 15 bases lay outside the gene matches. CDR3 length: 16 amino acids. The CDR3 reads CASRATGTGWSDEQFF. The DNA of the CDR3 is TGTGCCAGCAGAGCAACCGGGACAGGCTGGAGTGATGAGCAGTTCTTC.

As DNA, the CDR3 is TGTGCCAGCAGCTCTCGACTAGGCAATGAGCAGTTCTTC. It is translated as CASSSRLGNEQFF. This chain joins TRBV7-8 and TRBJ2-1, with D tentatively TRBD2 (6 bases). Trimming removed 4 bases from V and 6 bases from J, with 10 bases in between. Germline CDR1 SGHVS, CDR2 FQNEAQ. CDR3 length: 13 residues.

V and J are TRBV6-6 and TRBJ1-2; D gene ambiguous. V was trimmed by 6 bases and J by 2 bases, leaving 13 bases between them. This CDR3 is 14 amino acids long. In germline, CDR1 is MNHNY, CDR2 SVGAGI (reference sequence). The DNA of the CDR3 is TGTGCCAGCAGCGGCGGGAGTACCAACTATGGCTACACCTTC. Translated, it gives CASSGGSTNYGYTF.

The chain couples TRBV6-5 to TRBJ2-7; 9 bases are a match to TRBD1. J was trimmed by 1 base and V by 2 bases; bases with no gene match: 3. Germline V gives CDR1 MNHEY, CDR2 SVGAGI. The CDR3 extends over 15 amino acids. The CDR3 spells CASSYAGTGSYEQYF. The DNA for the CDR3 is TGTGCCAGCAGTTACGCCGGGACAGGGTCCTACGAGCAGTACTTC.

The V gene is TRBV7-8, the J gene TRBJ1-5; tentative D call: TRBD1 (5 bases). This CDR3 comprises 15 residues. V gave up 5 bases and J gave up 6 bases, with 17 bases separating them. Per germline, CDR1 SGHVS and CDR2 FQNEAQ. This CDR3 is CASSQSGKTAQPQHF. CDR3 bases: TGTGCCAGCAGCCAATCAGGGAAAACTGCTCAGCCCCAGCATTTT. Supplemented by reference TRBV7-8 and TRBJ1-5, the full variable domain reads GAGVSQSPRYKVAKRGQDVALRCDPISGHVSLFWYQQALGQGPEFLTYFQNEAQLDKSGLPSDRFFAERPEGSVSTLKIQRTQQEDSAVYLCASSQSGKTAQPQHFGDGTRLSIL.

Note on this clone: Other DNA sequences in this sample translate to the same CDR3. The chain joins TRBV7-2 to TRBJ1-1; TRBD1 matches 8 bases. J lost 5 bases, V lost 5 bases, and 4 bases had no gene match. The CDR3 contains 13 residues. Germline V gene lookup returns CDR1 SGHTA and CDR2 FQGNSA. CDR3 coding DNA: TGTGCCAGCAGCGTCACAGGGGGAACTGAAGCTTTCTTT. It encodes CASSVTGGTEAFF.

The CDR3 protein is CASSPLPSGSKLYEQYF. The CDR3 DNA is TGTGCCAGCAGCCCCCTACCTAGCGGGAGTAAACTTTACGAGCAGTACTTC. The chain links TRBV28 to TRBJ2-7; 10 positions match TRBD2. The CDR3 extends over 17 amino acids. Germline V gives CDR1 MDHEN, CDR2 SYDVKM. V lost 6 bases and J lost 4; bases outside the gene matches: 15.

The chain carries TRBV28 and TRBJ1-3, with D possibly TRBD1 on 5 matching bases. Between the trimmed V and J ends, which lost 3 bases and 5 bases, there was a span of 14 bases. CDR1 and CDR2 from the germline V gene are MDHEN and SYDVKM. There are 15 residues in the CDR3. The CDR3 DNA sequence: TGTGCCAGCAGTTTGGAGGGGCCGGCAAGAAACACCATATATTTT. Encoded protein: CASSLEGPARNTIYF.

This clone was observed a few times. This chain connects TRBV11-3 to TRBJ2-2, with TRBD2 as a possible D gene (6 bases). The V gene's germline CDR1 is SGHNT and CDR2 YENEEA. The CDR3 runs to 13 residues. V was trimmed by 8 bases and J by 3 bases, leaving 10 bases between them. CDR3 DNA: TGTGCCAGCGCGTGGGGGGACACCGGGGAGCTGTTTTTT. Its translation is CASAWGDTGELFF.

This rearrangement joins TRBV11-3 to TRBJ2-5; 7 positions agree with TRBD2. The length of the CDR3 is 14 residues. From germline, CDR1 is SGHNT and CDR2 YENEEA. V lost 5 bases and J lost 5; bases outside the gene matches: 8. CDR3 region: CASSLPERGETQYF. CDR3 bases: TGTGCCAGCAGCCTACCGGAGCGGGGTGAGACCCAGTACTTC.

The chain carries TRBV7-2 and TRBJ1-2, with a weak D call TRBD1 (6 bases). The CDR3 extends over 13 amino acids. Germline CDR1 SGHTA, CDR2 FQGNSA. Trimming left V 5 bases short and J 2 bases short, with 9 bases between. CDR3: CASSVRGNYGYTF. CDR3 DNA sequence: TGTGCCAGCAGCGTTAGGGGGAACTATGGCTACACCTTC.

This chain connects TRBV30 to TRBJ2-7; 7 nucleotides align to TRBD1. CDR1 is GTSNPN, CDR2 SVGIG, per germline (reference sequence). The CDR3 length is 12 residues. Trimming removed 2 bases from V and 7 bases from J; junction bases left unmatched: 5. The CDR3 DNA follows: TGTGCCTGGAGTAACAGGGGACGGGAGCAGTACTTC. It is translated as CAWSNRGREQYF. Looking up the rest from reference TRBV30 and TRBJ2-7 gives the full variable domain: SQTIHQWPATLVQPVGSPLSLECTVEGTSNPNLYWYRQAAGRGLQLLFYSVGIGQISSEVPQNLSASRPQDRQFILSSKKLLLSDSGFYLCAWSNRGREQYFGPGTRLTVT.

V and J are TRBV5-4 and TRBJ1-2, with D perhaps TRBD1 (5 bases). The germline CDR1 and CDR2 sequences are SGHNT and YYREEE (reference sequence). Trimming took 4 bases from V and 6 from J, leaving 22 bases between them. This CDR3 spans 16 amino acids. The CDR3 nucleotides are TGTGCCAGCAGCGACGGAGGGATACATGGGGGAAATGGCTACACCTTC. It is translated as CASSDGGIHGGNGYTF.

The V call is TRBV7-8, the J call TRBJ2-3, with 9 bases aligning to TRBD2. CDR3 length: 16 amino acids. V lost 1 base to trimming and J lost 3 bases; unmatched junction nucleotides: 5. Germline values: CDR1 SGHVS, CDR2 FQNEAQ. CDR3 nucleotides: TGTGCCAGCAGCTTAGGAGCGGGGGGCGCAACAGATACGCAGTATTTT. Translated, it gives CASSLGAGGATDTQYF.

Written as DNA, the CDR3 is TGTGCCAGCAGCTTAATCCAGGGTACGCGCGAGCAGTACTTC. It specifies CASSLIQGTREQYF. The genes are TRBV11-2 and TRBJ2-7; the D gene is possibly TRBD1 (5 bases). From germline, CDR1 is SGHAT and CDR2 FQNNGV. There are 14 residues in the CDR3. V was clipped by 2 bases and J by 6 bases, with 14 bases between them.

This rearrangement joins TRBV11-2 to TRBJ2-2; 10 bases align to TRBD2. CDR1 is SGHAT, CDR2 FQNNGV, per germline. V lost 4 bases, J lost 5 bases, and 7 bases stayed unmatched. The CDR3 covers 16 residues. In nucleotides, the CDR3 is TGTGCCAGCAGCTCCTCCCAGCGGGGGGGTACCGGGGAGCTGTTTTTT. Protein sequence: CASSSSQRGGTGELFF.

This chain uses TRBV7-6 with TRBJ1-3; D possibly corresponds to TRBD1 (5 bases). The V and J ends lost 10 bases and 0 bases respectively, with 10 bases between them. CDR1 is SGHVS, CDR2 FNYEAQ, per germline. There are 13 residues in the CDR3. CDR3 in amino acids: CATTDSSGNTIYF. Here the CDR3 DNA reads TGTGCCACCACCGACAGCTCTGGAAACACCATATATTTT.

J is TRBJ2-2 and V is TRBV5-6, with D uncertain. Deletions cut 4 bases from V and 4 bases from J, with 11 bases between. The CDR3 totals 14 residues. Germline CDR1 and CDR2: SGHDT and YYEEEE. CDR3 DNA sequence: TGTGCCAGCAGCCCATTTCTAGGCACCGGGGAGCTGTTTTTT. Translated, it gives CASSPFLGTGELFF.